A selection of T cell receptor beta chains follows, all from one sample in a study of T cells in Graves' hyperthyroidism and ophthalmopathy. Each CDR3 protein is one row after TCRdb ran MiXCR on the multiplex PCR reads. The table shows approximately 530,000 distinct CDR3 sequences, with approximately 16% occurring only once. Specimen: blood. These receptors were obtained from a young woman with Graves' hyperthyroidism. Each CDR3 is given with its conserved first and last residue. The D gene is left open where the match is weak. Only part of the rows carry a size: once, few, many, or a class if the clone is expanded.

d_gene	v_gene	abundance	j_gene	CDR3aa	CDR3nt
.	TRBV18	few	TRBJ1-1	CASSFQARDTEAFF	TGTGCCAGCTCATTCCAAGCTAGGGACACTGAAGCTTTCTTT
.	TRBV12-5	few	TRBJ1-2	CASGLVLGSPTGGYTF	TGTGCTAGTGGTTTGGTACTGGGCAGCCCGACGGGTGGCTACACCTTC
.	TRBV10-3	many	TRBJ1-2	CAISEQAGNGYGYTF	TGTGCCATCAGTGAGCAGGCGGGGAATGGTTATGGCTACACCTTC
.	TRBV27	few	TRBJ2-7	CASSLAESSYEQYF	TGTGCCAGCAGTTTGGCGGAAAGCTCCTACGAGCAGTACTTC
.	TRBV11-3	many	TRBJ2-7	CASSWRPASSYEQYF	TGTGCCAGCAGCTGGAGACCAGCCAGTTCCTACGAGCAGTACTTC
.	TRBV7-3	many	TRBJ2-3	CASSIQGPDTQYF	TGTGCCAGCAGCATTCAGGGTCCAGATACGCAGTATTTT
.	TRBV4-3	few	TRBJ1-2	CASSQDGQLGYGYTF	TGCGCCAGCAGCCAAGATGGACAGCTAGGGTATGGCTACACCTTC
.	TRBV6-5	many	TRBJ1-1	CASSYQGRMNTEAFF	TGTGCCAGCAGTTACCAGGGGAGGATGAACACTGAAGCTTTCTTT
.	TRBV5-1	.	TRBJ2-7	CASSLESTRYFSYEQYF	TGCGCCAGCAGCTTGGAAAGTACAAGGTACTTTTCCTACGAGCAGTACTTC
.	TRBV15	many	TRBJ2-5	CATSRTEITHPHKQETQYF	TGTGCCACCAGCCGGACCGAAATAACTCATCCCCATAAACAAGAGACCCAGTACTTC
.	TRBV20-1	many	TRBJ2-1	CSALGVEGSYNEQFF	TGCAGTGCCCTAGGGGTGGAGGGCTCCTACAATGAGCAGTTCTTC
.	TRBV10-3	many	TRBJ1-5	CAISESLGDSNQPQHF	TGTGCCATCAGTGAGTCACTTGGGGATAGCAATCAGCCCCAGCATTTT
.	TRBV6-2/TRBV6-3	many	TRBJ2-1	CASSQTRSSNEQFF	TGTGCCAGCAGCCAGACTAGGTCCTCCAATGAGCAGTTCTTC
.	TRBV30	many	TRBJ2-5	CAWSVWDRETQYF	TGTGCCTGGAGTGTATGGGACCGGGAGACCCAGTACTTC
.	TRBV2	many	TRBJ1-1	CASSEGRKNTEAFF	TGTGCCAGCAGTGAGGGACGGAAGAACACTGAAGCTTTCTTT
.	TRBV10-3	.	TRBJ1-5	CAISEWEGPQHF	TGTGCCATCAGTGAGTGGGAGGGGCCCCAGCATTTT
.	TRBV6-2/TRBV6-3	.	TRBJ2-3	CASSYLTDRTDTQYF	TGTGCCAGCAGTTACCTTACAGACAGGACAGATACGCAGTATTTT
TRBD2	TRBV7-2	.	TRBJ2-2	CASSLGGGGGTGELFF	TGTGCCAGCAGCTTAGGCGGCGGGGGGGGGACCGGGGAGCTGTTTTTT
TRBD2	TRBV20-1	many	TRBJ2-5	CSARVGVWGLAGGETQYF	TGCAGTGCTAGAGTAGGGGTGTGGGGGCTAGCGGGAGGAGAGACCCAGTACTTC
.	TRBV20-1	many	TRBJ1-3	CSARDGRVGNTIYF	TGCAGTGCTAGAGATGGCAGGGTTGGAAACACCATATATTTT
.	TRBV10-2	.	TRBJ2-1	CASSESGGPTYEQFF	TGCGCCAGCAGTGAGTCCGGGGGACCGACCTACGAGCAGTTCTTC
.	TRBV12-3/TRBV12-4	many	TRBJ1-5	CASSLMAGRRDQPQHF	TGTGCCAGCAGTTTAATGGCAGGTAGAAGGGATCAGCCCCAGCATTTT
.	TRBV20-1	many	TRBJ1-2	CSASAALDVGYTF	TGCAGTGCTAGTGCGGCCTTGGACGTAGGCTACACCTTC
.	TRBV28	many	TRBJ1-2	CASSPPTFYYGYTF	TGTGCCAGCAGTCCTCCGACATTCTACTATGGCTACACCTTC
TRBD1	TRBV7-6	many	TRBJ2-5	CASSPRRQGVQETQYF	TGTGCCAGCAGCCCCCGTCGACAGGGGGTTCAAGAGACCCAGTACTTC
.	TRBV19	.	TRBJ1-2	CASSMRVGYTF	TGTGCCAGTAGTATGAGAGTTGGCTACACCTTC
TRBD1	TRBV6-1	many	TRBJ2-1	CASSLTGFNEQFF	TGTGCCAGCAGCTTGACAGGGTTCAATGAGCAGTTCTTC
.	TRBV5-1	.	TRBJ1-1	CASSGGTWGTEAFF	TGCGCCAGCAGCGGGGGGACCTGGGGCACTGAAGCTTTCTTT
.	TRBV5-1	many	TRBJ2-7	CASSWATGASYEQYF	TGCGCCAGCAGCTGGGCTACGGGAGCCTCCTACGAGCAGTACTTC
TRBD1	TRBV12-3/TRBV12-4	many	TRBJ1-5	CASSSGPGQTDQPQHF	TGTGCCAGCAGTTCCGGACCGGGACAGACCGATCAGCCCCAGCATTTT
.	TRBV11-2	many	TRBJ2-1	CASSLGQGRMGNEQFF	TGTGCCAGCAGCTTAGGGCAGGGGCGAATGGGAAATGAGCAGTTCTTC
.	TRBV6-2/TRBV6-3	few	TRBJ1-1	CASRTETGRRNTEAFF	TGTGCCAGCAGGACCGAAACGGGACGGAGGAACACTGAAGCTTTCTTT
.	TRBV10-1	.	TRBJ2-7	CASSASSSYEQYF	TGCGCCAGCAGTGCCAGTTCCTCCTACGAGCAGTACTTC
TRBD1	TRBV28	.	TRBJ2-1	CASSFLDRGGNEQFF	TGTGCCAGCAGTTTCTTGGACAGGGGGGGGAATGAGCAGTTCTTC
.	TRBV4-1	many	TRBJ2-7	CASSQSSGTYEQYF	TGCGCCAGCAGCCAAAGTTCGGGAACCTACGAGCAGTACTTC
TRBD1	TRBV9	.	TRBJ1-1	CASSGRDSQAFF	TGTGCCAGCAGCGGCCGGGACAGTCAAGCTTTCTTT
.	TRBV6-6	.	TRBJ2-1	CASSYSNRGGEQFF	TGTGCCAGCAGTTACTCGAACAGAGGAGGTGAGCAGTTCTTC
.	TRBV7-9	few	TRBJ1-1	CASSSRWLNTEAFF	TGTGCCAGCAGCAGCCGCTGGTTGAACACTGAAGCTTTCTTT
.	TRBV20-1	.	TRBJ2-5	CSATERLAETQYF	TGCAGTGCTACCGAGCGACTGGCGGAGACCCAGTACTTC
TRBD1	TRBV6-1	few	TRBJ1-2	CASRTGVIGYTF	TGTGCCAGCAGGACAGGGGTAATTGGCTACACCTTC
.	TRBV4-3	many	TRBJ1-2	CASSPTRTESNYGYTF	TGCGCCAGCAGCCCGACCCGGACAGAGAGTAACTATGGCTACACCTTC
.	TRBV7-8	many	TRBJ2-7	CASSDRDPYYEQYF	TGTGCCAGCAGCGACCGGGACCCCTACTACGAGCAGTACTTC
TRBD1	TRBV6-1	many	TRBJ1-2	CASSQLGQSNYGYTF	TGTGCCAGCAGTCAGTTGGGACAGTCTAACTATGGCTACACCTTC
.	TRBV20-1	many	TRBJ1-1	CSARAAGEWNTEAFF	TGCAGTGCTAGAGCTGCAGGGGAATGGAACACTGAAGCTTTCTTT
.	TRBV7-6	many	TRBJ1-1	CASSLAGTDTEAFF	TGTGCCAGCAGCTTAGCTGGGACGGACACTGAAGCTTTCTTT
.	TRBV5-1	many	TRBJ1-6	CASSLGDSNSPLHF	TGCGCCAGCAGCTTGGGCGACAGTAATTCACCCCTCCACTTT
.	TRBV10-3	few	TRBJ2-1	CAVEPCNEQFF	TGTGCCGTAGAGCCCTGCAATGAGCAGTTCTTC
TRBD1	TRBV10-3	.	TRBJ1-5	CANADRGDQPQHF	TGTGCCAACGCGGACAGGGGCGATCAGCCCCAGCATTTT
.	TRBV7-2	many	TRBJ2-5	CASSPTPQGLEYF	TGTGCCAGCAGCCCAACCCCCCAGGGGCTTGAGTACTTC
.	TRBV7-2	few	TRBJ1-1	CASRSKGITMNTEAFF	TGTGCCAGCAGATCGAAGGGGATCACAATGAACACTGAAGCTTTCTTT
.	TRBV4-1	.	TRBJ2-7	CASSQADSSSYEQYF	TGCGCCAGCAGCCAGGCGGACAGTAGCTCCTACGAGCAGTACTTC
.	TRBV18	many	TRBJ1-1	CASSHGKSNTEAFF	TGTGCCAGCTCACACGGGAAGTCGAACACTGAAGCTTTCTTT
.	TRBV20-1	.	TRBJ2-1	CSATDYHNEQFF	TGCAGTGCTACGGACTACCACAATGAGCAGTTCTTC
.	TRBV11-2	many	TRBJ2-1	CASSPGVGLGEQFF	TGTGCCAGCAGCCCAGGGGTGGGTCTGGGTGAGCAGTTCTTC
TRBD2	TRBV10-1	.	TRBJ2-1	CASSERLAGGTNYNEQFF	TGCGCCAGCAGTGAGAGGCTAGCGGGAGGGACAAATTACAATGAGCAGTTCTTC
TRBD2	TRBV5-1	many	TRBJ2-7	CASSPGLDSYEQYF	TGCGCCAGCAGCCCGGGACTAGATTCCTACGAGCAGTACTTC
TRBD1	TRBV7-8	.	TRBJ1-1	CASSLYDRVFEAFF	TGTGCCAGCAGCTTATACGACAGGGTATTTGAAGCTTTCTTT